The 32 T cell receptor beta chains below were found in one sample sequenced in a study of blood T cell repertoires in COVID-19. Clones were sequenced by immunoSEQ multiplex PCR, and TCRdb holds only the in-frame ones, with some missing. The sample holds 50,000 to 70,000 clones, around 92% seen once. Sequencing was performed on peripheral blood. Receptors were obtained from a man in his 60s with acute or convalescent COVID-19.

This chain's CDR3 is CASSIAGGNSNYGYTF. CDR3 sequence (DNA): TGTGCCAGTAGTATCGCAGGGGGGAATTCTAACTATGGCTACACCTTC. The rearrangement links TRBV19 to TRBJ1-2, with 7 bases that match TRBD1. Looked up from germline, CDR1 is LNHDA and CDR2 is SQIVND (reference sequence). V lost 3 bases, J lost 0 bases, and 7 bases stayed unmatched. The length of the CDR3 is 16 residues.

For the CDR3, the DNA is TGTGCCACCAGTGATTCTACCTACGGACAGTCCCTCTCCTACAATGAGCAGTTCTTC. It translates to CATSDSTYGQSLSYNEQFF. This chain connects TRBV24-1 to TRBJ2-1; tentative D call: TRBD1 (6 bases). Germline CDR1 is KGHDR and CDR2 is SFDVKD. The CDR3 extends over 19 amino acids. Trimming shortened V by 2 bases and J by 0 bases, and 19 bases separated the two germline ends.

CDR3: CASGLVRTAEGHTEAFF. The DNA of the CDR3 is TGTGCTAGTGGTTTGGTGCGGACAGCAGAGGGACACACTGAAGCTTTCTTT. The V and J genes are TRBV12-5 and TRBJ1-1; maybe TRBD1 (6 bases). V was shortened by 0 bases and J by 3 bases, with 17 bases between the two germline ends. The CDR3 contains 17 residues. Germline V lookup: CDR1 LGHNT, CDR2 FRNRAP.

The rearrangement joins TRBV5-6 to TRBJ2-7, with a possible D match to TRBD1 (6 bases). Trimming left V 5 bases short and J 3 bases short, with 18 bases between. CDR3 length equals 15 residues. Germline CDR1 and CDR2: SGHDT and YYEEEE. The CDR3 coding sequence is TGTGCCAGCAGATCCCCAGGGGCCGGCAACTACGAGCAGTACTTC. As protein: CASRSPGAGNYEQYF.

The CDR3 nucleotides read TGTGCCAGCAGTTTAAAGGGGAATCAGCCCCAGCATTTT. Amino acid sequence: CASSLKGNQPQHF. The chain combines TRBV12-3 or TRBV12-4 with TRBJ1-5; possible D gene TRBD1, 5 bases. This CDR3 has 13 residues. With 2 bases removed from V and 4 bases from J, the gap between germline ends came to 6 bases.

This clone was detected once. This chain links TRBV5-8 with TRBJ1-2, with D unclear. Germline assignment: CDR1 SGHTS and CDR2 YDEGEE. CDR3 length: 15 residues. V was cut by 4 bases and J by 3 bases, with 16 bases left in between. The CDR3 DNA reads as TGTGCCAGCAGCCGACCTGTGGGCCTTTACTATGGCTACACCTTC. It specifies CASSRPVGLYYGYTF.

The chain recombines TRBV19 with TRBJ2-1; the match to TRBD2 covers 14 bases. Trimming at V came to 9 bases and at J to 9 bases, leaving 7 bases not matched to a gene. Germline V gene sequence: CDR1 LNHDA, CDR2 SQIVND (reference sequence). The CDR3 loop spans 14 amino acids. The CDR3 sequence: CASSGTSGRSEQFF. The CDR3 nucleotides read TGTGCCAGCTCGGGGACTAGCGGGAGAAGTGAGCAGTTCTTC.

CDR3 sequence reads: CASSLDGTGPEAFF. The CDR3 bases are TGCGCCAGCAGCTTGGACGGGACAGGGCCTGAAGCTTTCTTT. The V call is TRBV5-1, the J call TRBJ1-1, with 9 bases fitting TRBD1. The germline CDR1 and CDR2 sequences are SGHRS and YFSETQ. The CDR3 sequence is 14 residues long. The V segment lost 0 bases and the J segment 6 bases; nucleotides outside the gene matches: 3. The variable domain in full, completed from reference TRBV5-1 and TRBJ1-1, reads KAGVTQTPRYLIKTRGQQVTLSCSPISGHRSVSWYQQTPGQGLQFLFEYFSETQRNKGNFPGRFSGRQFSNSRSEMNVSTLELGDSALYLCASSLDGTGPEAFFGQGTRLTVV.

The chain joins TRBV7-9 to TRBJ2-1; 8 positions match TRBD2. The V gene end was trimmed by 7 bases and the J gene end by 10 bases; junction bases not matched to a gene: 18. Germline V gene data show CDR1 as SEHNR and CDR2 as FQNEAQ (reference sequence). This CDR3 region has 16 residues. CDR3 sequence reads: CASIDPSPASGPEQFF. The CDR3 DNA reads as TGTGCCAGCATCGACCCCTCGCCGGCTAGCGGGCCGGAGCAGTTCTTC.

This rearrangement joins TRBV7-8 to TRBJ1-5; 9 bases are a match to TRBD1. With V trimmed by 3 bases and J by 7 bases, 7 bases remained unmatched. Germline CDR1 and CDR2: SGHVS and FQNEAQ. There are 15 residues in the CDR3. The CDR3 reads CASSLGDRANQPQHF. DNA of the CDR3: TGTGCCAGCAGCTTGGGGGACAGGGCTAACCAGCCCCAGCATTTT.

The chain recombines TRBV7-9 with TRBJ2-1, with D perhaps TRBD1 (5 bases). Trimming took off 5 bases at V and 5 bases at J, with 16 bases between the two ends. CDR3 length: 15 residues. Looked up from germline, CDR1 is SEHNR and CDR2 is FQNEAQ (reference sequence). CDR3 region: CASSPPPQGNNEQFF. In DNA form, the CDR3 reads TGTGCCAGCAGCCCTCCCCCGCAGGGTAACAATGAGCAGTTCTTC.

The chain recombines TRBV7-6 with TRBJ2-1; maybe TRBD2 (6 bases). CDR3 length: 16 residues. V was cut by 5 bases and J by 4 bases, with 18 bases left in between. Looked up from germline, CDR1 is SGHVS and CDR2 is FNYEAQ. The CDR3 DNA sequence: TGTGCCAGCAGCCTCTCAGGCGGGGCAATTTACAATGAGCAGTTCTTC. It translates to CASSLSGGAIYNEQFF.

A single count supports this clone. For the CDR3, the DNA is TGTGCCAGCAGTTTAAGAGGGGGAACTAATGAAAAACTGTTTTTT. Encoded protein: CASSLRGGTNEKLFF. The chain employs TRBV5-4 and TRBJ1-4, with D tentatively TRBD1 (6 bases). CDR1 and CDR2 from the germline V gene are SGHNT and YYREEE (reference sequence). CDR3 length: 15 residues. V lost 5 bases to trimming and J lost 1 base, with 12 bases between them.

The rearrangement uses TRBV18 and TRBJ1-2; 8 nucleotides align to TRBD1. Germline V gene sequence: CDR1 KGHSH, CDR2 LQKENI. The ends lost 2 bases at V and 4 bases at J; junction bases unmatched: 6. The CDR3 length is 15 residues. The CDR3 spells CASSPEGTGGYGYTF. The CDR3 DNA sequence: TGTGCCAGCTCACCAGAGGGGACAGGAGGCTATGGCTACACCTTC.

The chain employs TRBV6-5 and TRBJ1-2; 9 positions match TRBD1. Germline-derived CDR1 and CDR2 are MNHEY and SVGAGI. The CDR3 length is 14 residues. The V segment lost 4 bases and the J segment 3 bases; nucleotides outside the gene matches: 3. The CDR3 DNA follows: TGTGCCAGCAGTTCCTGGGACAGGGACTATGGCTACACCTTC. Its protein product is CASSSWDRDYGYTF.

The genes are TRBV5-1 and TRBJ2-5; TRBD2 matches 8 bases. CDR1 is SGHRS and CDR2 is YFSETQ in the germline V gene. Trimming took 7 bases from V and 2 from J; bases not matched to a gene: 4. The length of the CDR3 is 13 residues. The CDR3 DNA sequence: TGCGCCAGCCGACTAGCGTTACAAGAGACCCAGTACTTC. Translating gives CASRLALQETQYF.

This chain connects TRBV11-3 to TRBJ2-1; 9 bases are shared with TRBD2. This CDR3 has 16 residues. The V gene end was trimmed by 5 bases and the J gene end by 4 bases; junction bases not matched to a gene: 9. Per the germline V gene, CDR1 is SGHNT and CDR2 is YENEEA. In nucleotides, the CDR3 is TGTGCCAGCAGCCCCCCGTCTAGCGGGGCGTACAATGAGCAGTTCTTC. Amino acid sequence: CASSPPSSGAYNEQFF.

The V call is TRBV2, the J call TRBJ2-3, with 8 bases lining up with TRBD2. The V and J ends lost 4 bases and 5 bases, in that order; junction bases with no gene match: 2. The CDR3 is 13 residues long. Germline V gene lookup returns CDR1 SNHLY and CDR2 FYNNEI. The CDR3 nucleotides read TGTGCCAGCAGTGTGCGGGGGGTAGATACGCAGTATTTT. Translated, it gives CASSVRGVDTQYF.

This rearrangement joins TRBV10-3 to TRBJ1-3, with D perhaps matching TRBD1 (6 bases). The CDR3 consists of 15 residues. Per the germline V gene, CDR1 is ENHRY and CDR2 is SYGVKD. V was pared by 7 bases and J by 0 bases, with 13 bases between. CDR3 residues: CAITSGDVSGNTIYF. The CDR3 DNA reads as TGTGCCATCACCTCAGGGGATGTCTCTGGAAACACCATATATTTT.

This clone came up once. The chain carries TRBV28 and TRBJ2-1; D is perhaps TRBD2 (6 bases). The germline V gene encodes CDR1 MDHEN and CDR2 SYDVKM. CDR3 length equals 15 residues. The V end lost 1 base, the J end lost 2 bases, and 9 bases lay between the germline ends. CDR3 coding DNA: TGTGCCAGCAGTTTATTAGCGGATCCCTACAATGAGCAGTTCTTC. Translating gives CASSLLADPYNEQFF.

The chain has TRBV11-3 and TRBJ2-5; D is possibly TRBD1 (6 bases). The V gene lost 5 bases and the J gene lost 0 bases, with 13 bases spanning the gap. From germline, CDR1 is SGHNT and CDR2 YENEEA. The CDR3 sequence is 15 residues long. CDR3: CASSQRRDNQETQYF. The CDR3 DNA sequence: TGTGCCAGCAGCCAACGTAGGGACAACCAAGAGACCCAGTACTTC.

This clone has only one observation. The chain joins TRBV5-1 to TRBJ2-7, with 13 bases that match TRBD2. The germline V gene has CDR1 SGHRS and CDR2 YFSETQ. V shed 1 base and J 2 bases; nucleotides not matched to a gene: 3. The CDR3 sequence is 16 residues long. As DNA, the CDR3 is TGCGCCAGCAGCTTGATACTAGCGGGAGGGCCCTACGAGCAGTACTTC. Amino acids: CASSLILAGGPYEQYF. Together with reference TRBV5-1 and TRBJ2-7, the CDR3 gives the full variable domain: KAGVTQTPRYLIKTRGQQVTLSCSPISGHRSVSWYQQTPGQGLQFLFEYFSETQRNKGNFPGRFSGRQFSNSRSEMNVSTLELGDSALYLCASSLILAGGPYEQYFGPGTRLTVT.

The chain is built from TRBV7-2 and TRBJ1-6, with D unclear. The germline gives CDR1 SGHTA, CDR2 FQGNSA. The CDR3 has 17 residues. Trimming left V 5 bases short and J 4 bases short, with 18 bases between. The CDR3 nucleotides are TGTGCCAGCAGCCTCGGGGTTTCGGCAGCATATAATTCACCCCTCCACTTT. Translation gives CASSLGVSAAYNSPLHF. Combining the CDR3 with reference TRBV7-2 and TRBJ1-6 gives the whole variable domain GAGVSQSPSNKVTEKGKDVELRCDPISGHTALYWYRQSLGQGLEFLIYFQGNSAPDKSGLPSDRFSAERTGGSVSTLTIQRTQQEDSAVYLCASSLGVSAAYNSPLHFGNGTRLTVT.

The gene calls are TRBV30 and TRBJ2-7, with 7 nucleotides matching TRBD1. Looked up from germline, CDR1 is GTSNPN and CDR2 is SVGIG (reference sequence). The CDR3 length is 13 residues. CDR3 DNA sequence: TGTGCTGGAGAACCCGCAGGGGGTTACGAGCAGTACTTC. It specifies CAGEPAGGYEQYF. The entire variable domain, with the rest obtained from reference TRBV30 and TRBJ2-7, is as follows: SQTIHQWPATLVQPVGSPLSLECTVEGTSNPNLYWYRQAAGRGLQLLFYSVGIGQISSEVPQNLSASRPQDRQFILSSKKLLLSDSGFYLCAGEPAGGYEQYFGPGTRLTVT.

The J gene is TRBJ2-1, the V gene TRBV7-2; D is uncertain. Germline V gene lookup returns CDR1 SGHTA and CDR2 FQGNSA. The CDR3 is 13 residues long. V lost 1 base and J lost 5, with 6 bases in between. The CDR3 protein is CASSLVAHNEQFF. CDR3 coding DNA: TGTGCCAGCAGCTTAGTAGCCCACAATGAGCAGTTCTTC.

The chain has TRBV6-5 and TRBJ1-5, with D tentatively TRBD1 (6 bases). The V and J ends lost 8 bases and 5 bases respectively, with 13 bases between them. Germline V gene sequence: CDR1 MNHEY, CDR2 SVGAGI. The CDR3 totals 13 residues. The CDR3 loop is CASLRTDDQPQHF. CDR3 bases: TGTGCCAGCTTAAGGACAGACGATCAGCCCCAGCATTTT.

The V gene is TRBV18, the J gene TRBJ1-4; D not resolved. With 3 bases removed from V and 7 bases from J, the gap between germline ends came to 12 bases. CDR3 length equals 14 residues. CDR1 KGHSH and CDR2 LQKENI come from the germline V gene. CDR3 protein: CASSPQEMREKLFF. The CDR3 DNA reads TGTGCCAGCTCACCCCAGGAAATGCGTGAAAAACTGTTTTTT.

This clone is a singleton in its sample. The V call is TRBV18, the J call TRBJ1-2; 8 nucleotides line up with TRBD1. The CDR3 contains 15 residues. The germline V gene has CDR1 KGHSH and CDR2 LQKENI. The J segment lost 10 bases and the V segment lost 2 bases, leaving 12 bases of the junction unmatched. CDR3 residues: CASSPRLQGARNYTF. The CDR3 DNA reads as TGTGCCAGCTCACCAAGACTCCAGGGGGCCCGAAACTACACCTTC.

The chain couples TRBV3-1 (or the pseudogene TRBV3-2) to TRBJ1-1; 7 nucleotides match TRBD1. V dropped 4 bases and J dropped 1; count of bases not matched to a gene: 12. The germline V gene has CDR1 LGHDT and CDR2 YNNKEL (reference sequence). This CDR3 has 17 residues. CDR3 DNA sequence: TGTGCCAGCAGCCGGGTCTGGGGACAGAGTAAGAACACTGAAGCTTTCTTT. It is translated as CASSRVWGQSKNTEAFF.

This chain joins TRBV29-1 and TRBJ1-1, with 7 bases identical to TRBD1. After removal of 6 bases from V and 8 bases from J, the junction contained 6 bases not matched to a gene. Germline V gives CDR1 SQVTM, CDR2 ANQGSEA. This CDR3 is 11 amino acids long. DNA of the CDR3: TGCAGCGTGGGGACAGCACTAGAAGCTTTCTTT. Protein sequence: CSVGTALEAFF.

Regarding this clone: The junction departs from the called germline gene at one end, perhaps through a read error. The V and J genes are TRBV5-8 and TRBJ2-7; 10 bases match TRBD1. The germline gives CDR1 SGHTS, CDR2 YDEGEE. CDR3 size: 14 residues. Here the CDR3 reads CASSLYGTGEWQYF. The CDR3 DNA reads TGTGCTAGCAGCTTGTACGGGACAGGGGAGTGGCAGTACTTC.

The rearrangement links TRBV21-1 to TRBJ2-2; TRBD2, the D gene given by the table, was not confirmed from the DNA. TRBV21-1 constitutes a pseudogene. This CDR3 contains 16 residues. The CDR3 DNA is TGTGCCAGCAGCAAAAGTCGGGGGATTAATACCGGGGAGCTGTTTTTT. Protein sequence: CASSKSRGINTGELFF.